The text below deals with one TCR beta chain. The authors' processing: Estimation of nucleated cell counts relied on the amplification of reference gene primers. Assay: immunoSEQ multiplex PCR; the TCRdb copy retains only in-frame clones and omits some. Clone size and the V and J calls come from that table; the DNA yielded D and trimming. The sample lists over 300,000 clones; 85% were seen once. This specimen comes from a study of blood T cell repertoires in COVID-19. Study-wide background: Samples came from the United States, Italy and Spain, spanning acute and convalescent COVID-19. PBMCs, B-cell-depleted T cells, or T cells provided the cDNA or gDNA that made up the material.

This CDR3 is 14 amino acids long. V trimming: 3 bases; J trimming: 6 bases; junction bases outside the gene matches: 8. CDR1 is SQVTM and CDR2 is ANQGSEA in the germline V gene. The clonotype was recovered from a human donor in a cohort sampled during active COVID-19. The sample was peripheral blood. The chain uses TRBV29-1 and TRBJ1-1; 9 nucleotides line up with TRBD1. The CDR3, as DNA: TGCAGCGTTGACCGGGGACAGGGTTGGTCTGAAGCTTTCTTT. This translates into CSVDRGQGWSEAFF.